Following are 25 T cell receptor beta chains from one sample sequenced in a study of T cell responses to AZD1222 COVID-19 vaccine. Repertoires were generated with immunoSEQ multiplex PCR, while TCRdb's copy carries only in-frame clones and drops some. The table includes around 200,000 clones, 70% to 90% detected once. Here the sequenced sample was peripheral blood, taken on day 0 of AZD1222 vaccination. These receptors were obtained from an adult in good health.

This chain connects TRBV29-1 to TRBJ2-5; D may be TRBD2 (6 bases). The CDR3 spans 17 residues. The germline gives CDR1 SQVTM, CDR2 ANQGSEA. V gave up 0 bases and J gave up 2 bases, with 19 bases separating them. CDR3 region: CSVEEFSAGLQQETQYF. In nucleotides, the CDR3 is TGCAGCGTTGAAGAATTTTCGGCGGGGCTGCAACAAGAGACCCAGTACTTC. Full variable domain (rest looked up from reference TRBV29-1 and TRBJ2-5): SAVISQKPSRDICQRGTSLTIQCQVDSQVTMMFWYRQQPGQSLTLIATANQGSEATYESGFVIDKFPISRPNLTFSTLTVSNMSPEDSSIYLCSVEEFSAGLQQETQYFGPGTRLLVL.

Only a few counts were recorded for this clone. The gene calls are TRBV6-5 and TRBJ1-5; a possible D gene is TRBD1 (5 bases). With 6 bases removed from V and 2 bases from J, the gap between germline ends came to 11 bases. The CDR3 spans 14 residues. CDR1 is MNHEY and CDR2 is SVGAGI in the germline V gene. The CDR3: CASRSGYGNQPQHF. Here the CDR3 DNA reads TGTGCCAGCAGATCAGGGTATGGCAATCAGCCCCAGCATTTT.

V gene TRBV10-2 combines with J gene TRBJ1-1; a possible D gene is TRBD1 (5 bases). The germline CDR1 and CDR2 sequences are WSHSY and SAAADI. The CDR3 spans 12 residues. V shed 7 bases and J shed 2 bases, with 8 bases lying between them. For the CDR3, the DNA is TGCGCCAGCAACGGGGGTAACACTGAAGCTTTCTTT. It yields the protein CASNGGNTEAFF.

The V call is TRBV3-1 (or the pseudogene TRBV3-2), the J call TRBJ2-7, with D possibly called TRBD1 or TRBD2 (7 bases each). The CDR3 consists of 13 residues. The V gene's germline CDR1 is LGHDT and CDR2 YNNKEL (reference sequence). The V end was cut by 4 bases, the J end by 7 bases, with 14 bases between. Here the CDR3 reads CASSPRQGGEQYF. CDR3 DNA sequence: TGTGCCAGCAGCCCAAGACAGGGAGGGGAGCAGTACTTC.

The chain employs TRBV28 and TRBJ1-6, with TRBD1 matching 7 bases. The junction had 3 bases not matched to a gene; V was cut back by 1 base and J by 0 bases. The germline V gene encodes CDR1 MDHEN and CDR2 SYDVKM. The length of the CDR3 is 17 residues. The CDR3 loop is CASSLSTGSSYNSPLHF. The CDR3 bases are TGTGCCAGCAGTTTATCGACAGGGAGCTCCTATAATTCACCCCTCCACTTT.

This clone came up once. The CDR3 DNA reads as TGTGCCAGCAGTCAGGGACAGGGACACTATGGCTACACCTTC. Its translation is CASSQGQGHYGYTF. The gene calls are TRBV28 and TRBJ1-2, with 9 bases that match TRBD1. Trimming took 5 bases from V and 3 from J; bases not matched to a gene: 4. The CDR3 is 14 amino acids. Germline V CDR1 and CDR2: MDHEN, SYDVKM.

The chain carries TRBV27 and TRBJ1-5, with D perhaps matching TRBD1 (6 bases). V lost 2 bases to trimming and J lost 0 bases, with 14 bases between them. CDR3 length: 17 residues. Germline-derived CDR1 and CDR2 are MNHEY and SMNVEV (reference sequence). The CDR3 region has the DNA TGTGCCAGCAGTTTAAGGGGGACGGCTAATAGCAATCAGCCCCAGCATTTT. Its protein is CASSLRGTANSNQPQHF.

The chain joins TRBV7-2 to TRBJ1-6; D gene uncertain. Germline V gives CDR1 SGHTA, CDR2 FQGNSA. Between the trimmed V and J ends, which lost 5 bases and 4 bases, there was a span of 12 bases. This CDR3 has 15 amino acids. DNA for the CDR3: TGTGCCAGCAGCCCCCTTGGCGGGTATAATTCACCCCTCCACTTT. Translation gives CASSPLGGYNSPLHF. The whole variable domain, remainder taken from reference TRBV7-2 and TRBJ1-6, is GAGVSQSPSNKVTEKGKDVELRCDPISGHTALYWYRQSLGQGLEFLIYFQGNSAPDKSGLPSDRFSAERTGGSVSTLTIQRTQQEDSAVYLCASSPLGGYNSPLHFGNGTRLTVT.

The CDR3 is CASSLDGGNNQPQHF. The CDR3 coding sequence is TGCGCCAGCAGCTTGGATGGGGGGAACAATCAGCCCCAGCATTTT. This rearrangement joins TRBV5-1 to TRBJ1-5; possible D gene TRBD1, 5 bases. Germline V gene lookup returns CDR1 SGHRS and CDR2 YFSETQ. Trimming took 0 bases from V and 3 from J, leaving 10 bases between them. The CDR3 runs 15 residues.

This clone was detected a few times. This chain joins TRBV7-3 and TRBJ1-5, with D perhaps TRBD1 (6 bases). The CDR3 covers 13 residues. Per the germline V gene, CDR1 is SGHTA and CDR2 is FQGTGA. The V and J ends lost 4 bases and 4 bases respectively, with 8 bases between them. CDR3 in DNA: TGTGCCAGCAGCTCAGGGGTGAATCAGCCCCAGCATTTT. Protein product: CASSSGVNQPQHF.

This chain uses TRBV7-3 with TRBJ2-7; 8 nucleotides match TRBD2. This CDR3 comprises 16 residues. Germline V gene sequence: CDR1 SGHTA, CDR2 FQGTGA. Losses at the gene ends were 1 base for V and 6 bases for J; bases not matched to a gene: 11. The CDR3 loop reads CASSLNPGLAGSEQYF. CDR3 coding DNA: TGTGCCAGCAGCTTAAATCCCGGGCTAGCGGGCTCCGAGCAGTACTTC.

This clone was detected only a few times. The chain has TRBV6-1 and TRBJ2-7, with 11 bases identical to TRBD1. V shed 0 bases, J shed 5 bases, and the junction held 3 bases outside the gene matches. This CDR3 is 15 amino acids long. Germline V gene lookup returns CDR1 MNHNS and CDR2 SASEGT. CDR3 loop: CASSEAGDRGDEQYF. CDR3 sequence (DNA): TGTGCCAGCAGTGAAGCGGGGGACAGGGGGGACGAGCAGTACTTC.

This sequence joins TRBV18 and TRBJ2-1, with a tentative D call TRBD2 (6 bases). This CDR3 region has 16 residues. CDR1 KGHSH and CDR2 LQKENI come from the germline V gene. V was trimmed by 5 bases and J by 1 base, leaving 15 bases between them. The CDR3 region has the DNA TGTGCCAGCTCAACGGGGGACCTTTTATCCTACAATGAGCAGTTCTTC. Translation gives CASSTGDLLSYNEQFF.

CDR3 residues: CASSQAAWLAGGNIQYF. The CDR3 coding sequence is TGTGCCAGCAGCCAAGCCGCTTGGCTAGCGGGTGGAAACATTCAGTACTTC. The chain carries TRBV3-1 (or the pseudogene TRBV3-2) and TRBJ2-4; 8 nucleotides align to TRBD2. J gave up 6 bases and V 1 base, and 11 bases lay outside the gene matches. The germline CDR1 and CDR2 sequences are LGHDT and YNNKEL (reference sequence). This CDR3 contains 17 residues.

The V gene is TRBV5-6, the J gene TRBJ2-5, with D perhaps matching TRBD1 (6 bases). The CDR3 is 13 amino acids. V was shortened by 1 base and J by 7 bases, with 11 bases between the two germline ends. CDR1 SGHDT and CDR2 YYEEEE come from the germline V gene. DNA for the CDR3: TGTGCCAGCAGCTTGACAGGACAGCGGACCCAGTACTTC. Protein product: CASSLTGQRTQYF.

The chain uses TRBV7-2 and TRBJ2-3; D gene ambiguous. Germline V gene sequence: CDR1 SGHTA, CDR2 FQGNSA. CDR3 length: 12 amino acids. V lost 5 bases, J lost 6 bases, and 9 bases lay in between. The CDR3 DNA follows: TGTGCCAGCAGCAGAAGCCGGGATACGCAGTATTTT. Translated: CASSRSRDTQYF.

The chain employs TRBV6-4 and TRBJ1-6; tentative D call: TRBD1 (6 bases). Germline CDR1 is MRHNA and CDR2 is SNTAGT. V lost 6 bases and J lost 7, with 13 bases in between. This CDR3 has 14 amino acids. The CDR3 loop is CASSPTGRNSPLHF. Here the CDR3 DNA reads TGTGCCAGCAGCCCCACAGGGCGGAATTCACCCCTCCACTTT.

This chain uses TRBV2 with TRBJ1-4; tentatively, D is TRBD1 (5 bases). V lost 6 bases to trimming and J lost 4 bases, with 12 bases between them. CDR1 is SNHLY and CDR2 is FYNNEI in the germline V gene. There are 14 residues in the CDR3. The CDR3 here is CASSDGAFNEKLFF. The CDR3 coding sequence is TGTGCCAGCAGCGACGGGGCTTTTAATGAAAAACTGTTTTTT.

The chain recombines TRBV7-8 with TRBJ2-7, with D possibly TRBD2 on 5 matching bases. Germline V gene sequence: CDR1 SGHVS, CDR2 FQNEAQ. V dropped 6 bases and J dropped 1 base, with 13 bases sitting between them. The CDR3 extends over 14 amino acids. CDR3 protein: CASRPTRESYEQYF. As DNA, the CDR3 is TGTGCCAGCAGACCAACTAGGGAGTCCTACGAGCAGTACTTC.

This chain connects TRBV5-4 to TRBJ2-2; unclear D gene. This CDR3 comprises 14 residues. V was trimmed by 0 bases and J by 4 bases, leaving 7 bases between them. The germline V gene encodes CDR1 SGHNT and CDR2 YYREEE (reference sequence). CDR3 residues: CASSLVKGTGELFF. CDR3 coding DNA: TGTGCCAGCAGCTTGGTGAAGGGCACCGGGGAGCTGTTTTTT.

This chain links TRBV27 with TRBJ2-3, with TRBD1 identical over 7 bases. CDR3 length equals 15 residues. CDR1 and CDR2 (germline): MNHEY, SMNVEV (reference sequence). The ends lost 6 bases at V and 1 base at J; junction bases unmatched: 7. The CDR3 DNA is TGTGCCAGCAGCTTAAGAACAGGGGGCACAGATACGCAGTATTTT. Protein product: CASSLRTGGTDTQYF.

This chain links TRBV5-1 with TRBJ2-2; possible D gene TRBD1, 6 bases. Germline values: CDR1 SGHRS, CDR2 YFSETQ. This CDR3 contains 14 residues. V was pared by 2 bases and J by 4 bases, with 9 bases between. The CDR3 sequence: CASSLGQLTGELFF. CDR3 DNA sequence: TGCGCCAGCAGCTTAGGACAGCTCACCGGGGAGCTGTTTTTT.

The chain uses TRBV9 and TRBJ2-2; perhaps TRBD2 as D (5 bases). The V end was cut by 4 bases, the J end by 7 bases, with 14 bases between. This CDR3 spans 14 amino acids. Per germline, CDR1 SGDLS and CDR2 YYNGEE. CDR3 region: CASSLRGPDGELFF. The CDR3 nucleotides read TGTGCCAGCAGCCTCCGAGGGCCGGACGGGGAGCTGTTTTTT.

This chain connects TRBV30 to TRBJ1-1; tentatively, D is TRBD1 (6 bases). The CDR3 is made up of 13 amino acids. V was clipped by 0 bases and J by 4 bases, with 9 bases between them. CDR1 GTSNPN and CDR2 SVGIG come from the germline V gene (reference sequence). This chain's CDR3 is CAWSVQGSTEAFF. In DNA form, the CDR3 reads TGTGCCTGGAGTGTACAGGGAAGCACTGAAGCTTTCTTT.

The V gene is TRBV10-1, the J gene TRBJ2-1, with TRBD2 matching over 7 bases. This CDR3 comprises 15 residues. Germline-derived CDR1 and CDR2 are WNHNN and SYGVQD (reference sequence). V trimming: 4 bases; J trimming: 8 bases; junction bases outside the gene matches: 11. In DNA form, the CDR3 reads TGCGCCAGCAGTGGAGGGAGGGCACTACAGGATGAGCAGTTCTTC. Protein sequence: CASSGGRALQDEQFF.